This TCR beta chain was recorded in a study of T cells after yellow fever vaccination (dated by TCRdb to the late 2010s). Notes on the research overall: Libraries from fractions with low cell numbers were prepared with the SMART-Seq v4 Ultra Low Input RNA kit. To follow T-cell clones before and after primary and booster YFV17D yellow fever vaccination, bulk TCR alpha and beta repertoires were sequenced over time. The cohort comprised two healthy male donors, one aged 18 to 30 and one aged 30 to 40 years. Blood samples were taken at several timepoints before and after primary and secondary immunization, and bulk PBMC replicates and cell subsets were isolated. Overall study outcomes, separate from this receptor: A small fraction of clonotypes appeared in both the CD4 and CD8 compartments, likely as a result of convergent recombination. FACS-sorted repertoires could contain abundant contaminating clonotypes from the bulk population, so computational filtering was required. Because the study included only a couple of donors, the extent to which the findings can be generalized is limited. After the booster, most of the clones that had expanded following primary vaccination were detected again (about 95% of CD4 and 80% to 90% of CD8), which suggests that memory was broadly maintained. Compared with the primary T-cell response, the secondary T-cell response was weaker but faster, peaking on day 5 rather than day 15.

TCR cDNA was made using 5'RACE template switching, a step that added a universal primer site and unique molecular identifiers. Priming of cDNA synthesis was performed from both the TCR alpha and TCR beta constant segments. Two PCR steps were used to amplify libraries, with sample barcodes and sequencing adapters being added in the second step. Sequencing of libraries was done on Illumina HiSeq 2500 (2x100 bp) or NovaSeq (2x150 bp). As for the original processing: Demultiplexing of reads and collapsing into UMI consensus sequences were performed with MIGEC, and V(D)J alignment was carried out with MiXCR. Vaccine-responding clonotypes were identified with edgeR using replicate PBMC samples, with FDR below 0.01 and a log2 fold change above 5 up to day 15 being required. Each bulk clonotype was labeled CD4 or CD8 based on which sequenced repertoire, CD4 or CD8, contained the clonotype at higher abundance. Clones were called with MiXCR by TCRdb after fastp trimmed the public reads at Q25, and only in-frame beta chains were retained. Rows merge per CDR3 protein into single entries with the most common DNA and genes. The V and J calls come from TCRdb's annotation, not from the publication. The sample table lists 450,000 to 650,000 distinct CDR3 sequences, about a fifth of them with a count of one. Together, the top ten hold 15% to 20% of the sample.

CDR1 is given as SGHVS and CDR2 as FQNEAQ, both from the germline V gene. The CDR3 contains 15 residues, cysteine and phenylalanine counted. Kept here is only the CDR3 DNA, which spans 45 bases and is read in frame from base 1. V gives up 4 bases and J gives up 5 bases, and the segment between their germline ends measures 17 bases. This clonotype appeared many times. What antigen it recognizes has not been identified. No base quality information exists; no much larger clone differs at one position. What the treatment or condition label conveys for this sample: live attenuated yellow fever vaccine strain. At each blood-draw timepoint, two biological replicates of bulk PBMCs were collected. A standard Ficoll-Paque protocol was used to isolate PBMCs from peripheral blood. TriZol was used to extract RNA from bulk PBMCs, from CD4 and CD8 fractions, and from dextramer-positive and dextramer-negative fractions.

This TCR was recovered from a man aged 18 to 29 who received the YFV17D yellow fever vaccine. The sequencing here drew on PBMCs, taken less than 25 days after the first yellow fever vaccination. Here the chain combines TRBV7-8 and TRBJ2-5; the D match is possibly TRBD1 or TRBD2, with 6 bases aligned in each. The CDR3 in this case is CASSSLGGSGETQYF. The nucleotide sequence reads as follows: TGTGCCAGCAGCTCCCTGGGGGGCAGCGGGGAGACCCAGTACTTC.